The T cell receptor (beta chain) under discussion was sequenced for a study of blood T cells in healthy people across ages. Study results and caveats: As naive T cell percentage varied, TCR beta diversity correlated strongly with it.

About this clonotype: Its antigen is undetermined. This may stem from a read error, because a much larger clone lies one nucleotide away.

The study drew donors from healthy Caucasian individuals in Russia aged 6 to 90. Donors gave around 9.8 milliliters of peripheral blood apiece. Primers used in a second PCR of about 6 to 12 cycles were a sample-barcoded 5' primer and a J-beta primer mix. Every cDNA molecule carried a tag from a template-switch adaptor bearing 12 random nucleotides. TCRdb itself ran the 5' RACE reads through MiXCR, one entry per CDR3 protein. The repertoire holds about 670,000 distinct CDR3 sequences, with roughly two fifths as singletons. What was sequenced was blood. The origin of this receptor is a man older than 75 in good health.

CDR3 sequence (DNA): TGCGCCAGCAGCCCAGGTTTCCGCGAGCAGTACTTC. Its protein product is CASSPGFREQYF. The V and J genes are TRBV5-1 and TRBJ2-5, with unresolved D. The DNA end lines up better with TRBJ2-7; the J call may be wrong. Germline V gene lookup returns CDR1 SGHRS and CDR2 YFSETQ. The CDR3 totals 12 residues.